One and the same sample provided the 31 T cell receptor beta chains below, sequenced in a study of Ad26.COV2.S vaccination and SARS-CoV-2 variants. Treatment given: 19 received Ad26.COV2.S at low or high dose, single or two shots; about five received placebo; per-sample allocation not given. Sampling was performed 63 days after the first vaccine or placebo injection. Profiling relied on immunoSEQ multiplex PCR, and the TCRdb table lists in-frame clones only, not all of them. The repertoire holds 350,000 to 550,000 clones, with about 91% as singletons. This material consisted of peripheral blood, taken in a trial of Ad26.COV2.S vaccine versus placebo. These receptors all stem from a person between 18 and 60 years old who received the Ad26.COV2.S COVID-19 vaccine or a placebo.

The chain joins TRBV4-2 to TRBJ2-4; 9 bases align to TRBD2. Germline CDR1 and CDR2: LGHNA and YNFKEQ. The CDR3 covers 17 residues. Trimming removed 6 bases from V and 0 bases from J; junction bases left unmatched: 9. In nucleotides, the CDR3 is TGTGCCAGCAGTCACCCGGGCGGGGGGGGAGCCAAAAACATTCAGTACTTC. It specifies CASSHPGGGGAKNIQYF.

The genes are TRBV3-1 (or the pseudogene TRBV3-2) and TRBJ2-1; D could derive from TRBD1 or TRBD2 (5 bases each). Trimming left V 4 bases short and J 7 bases short, with 11 bases between. Germline loops: CDR1 LGHDT, CDR2 YNNKEL (reference sequence). The CDR3 length is 13 residues. As DNA, the CDR3 is TGTGCCAGCAGCCCTCGAGAGGGGAATGAGCAGTTCTTC. Translation: CASSPREGNEQFF.

The chain uses TRBV3-1 (or the pseudogene TRBV3-2) and TRBJ1-1; D perhaps matches TRBD1 (5 bases). The CDR3 has 14 residues. The V end lost 5 bases, the J end lost 3 bases, and 13 bases lay between the germline ends. Germline V gene lookup returns CDR1 LGHDT and CDR2 YNNKEL (reference sequence). The CDR3 DNA is TGTGCCAGCAGCACCCAGGGACTGGACACTGAAGCTTTCTTT. This encodes CASSTQGLDTEAFF.

This clone was observed a single time. The rearrangement joins TRBV7-6 to TRBJ2-6; D might be TRBD1 or TRBD2, each matching 5 bases. The CDR3 consists of 16 residues. Trimming left V 6 bases short and J 12 bases short, with 24 bases between. Germline CDR1 SGHVS, CDR2 FNYEAQ. The CDR3 nucleotides read TGTGCCAGCAGTCCGAACCCAGGGTGGAGGAGCGGCGTCCTGACTTTC. Protein product: CASSPNPGWRSGVLTF.

The chain joins TRBV5-4 to TRBJ2-7; a possible D gene is TRBD1 (6 bases). CDR1 is SGHNT and CDR2 is YYREEE in the germline V gene (reference sequence). The CDR3 sequence is 13 residues long. With 9 bases removed from V and 6 bases from J, the gap between germline ends came to 19 bases. Written as DNA, the CDR3 is TGTGCCACTCCCATACAGGGATTTGGCGAGCAGTACGTC. Translating gives CATPIQGFGEQYV.

This rearrangement joins TRBV9 to TRBJ2-1, with 10 bases aligning to TRBD2. This CDR3 contains 18 residues. The germline V gene encodes CDR1 SGDLS and CDR2 YYNGEE. Unmatched junction bases numbered 13, after V lost 0 bases and J lost 7 bases. In DNA form, the CDR3 reads TGTGCCAGCAGCGTAGAGGAAAAGGAGCGGGAGGGGGTGAATGAGCAGTTCTTC. It yields the protein CASSVEEKEREGVNEQFF.

CDR3: CATSDPPAGGNEQFF. The CDR3 DNA reads as TGTGCCACCAGTGATCCCCCGGCAGGGGGCAATGAGCAGTTCTTC. The chain recombines TRBV24-1 with TRBJ2-1; the match to TRBD1 covers 7 bases. Germline values: CDR1 KGHDR, CDR2 SFDVKD. CDR3 length: 15 amino acids. The V gene end was trimmed by 3 bases and the J gene end by 6 bases; junction bases not matched to a gene: 7.

The V gene is TRBV4-2, the J gene TRBJ2-1; D unresolved. The CDR3 is 11 amino acids. The ends were cut back, 2 bases at V and 12 bases at J, with 8 bases in the middle. CDR1 is LGHNA, CDR2 YNFKEQ, per germline. The CDR3 nucleotides are TGTGCCAGCAGCCAACCAAACGCGCAGTTCTTC. Amino acids: CASSQPNAQFF.

This chain joins TRBV5-4 and TRBJ1-4; D gene uncertain. V lost 4 bases and J lost 7, with 14 bases in between. The CDR3 sequence is 14 residues long. CDR1 is SGHNT, CDR2 YYREEE, per germline (reference sequence). CDR3 DNA: TGTGCCAGCAGCAGAGTCGCCGAGGGTGAAAAACTGTTTTTT. It is translated as CASSRVAEGEKLFF.

V is TRBV19 and J is TRBJ2-5; D unclear. Germline values: CDR1 LNHDA, CDR2 SQIVND (reference sequence). V gave up 5 bases and J gave up 3 bases, with 10 bases separating them. The CDR3 loop spans 13 amino acids. The DNA of the CDR3 is TGTGCCAGTAGTCCTGGATACAAAGAGACCCAGTACTTC. It specifies CASSPGYKETQYF.

The chain is built from TRBV11-2 and TRBJ1-2, with unresolved D. The germline CDR1 and CDR2 sequences are SGHAT and FQNNGV. The ends were cut back, 4 bases at V and 8 bases at J, with 20 bases in the middle. This CDR3 has 15 residues. CDR3 sequence reads: CASSSSLRESWGYTF. CDR3 in DNA: TGTGCCAGCAGCTCTAGCCTTCGGGAGTCATGGGGCTACACCTTC.

The genes are TRBV28 and TRBJ1-3, with 8 bases that match TRBD1. After removal of 6 bases from V and 3 bases from J, the junction contained 7 bases not matched to a gene. CDR1 is MDHEN and CDR2 is SYDVKM in the germline V gene. The CDR3 is 15 residues long. The CDR3 DNA reads as TGTGCCAGCAGCCCGCAGGGGGCCGGTGGAAACACCATATATTTT. As protein: CASSPQGAGGNTIYF.

The chain recombines TRBV7-3 with TRBJ2-3, with 9 nucleotides matching TRBD2. In germline, CDR1 is SGHTA, CDR2 FQGTGA. The CDR3 runs to 15 residues. The V and J ends lost 6 bases and 3 bases, in that order; junction bases with no gene match: 7. CDR3 in amino acids: CASSPGLAVTDTQYF. The CDR3 DNA is TGTGCCAGCAGTCCGGGACTAGCCGTGACAGATACGCAGTATTTT.

This clone is a singleton in its sample. V usage is TRBV19 and J usage is TRBJ2-4; no definite D call. Germline values: CDR1 LNHDA, CDR2 SQIVND (reference sequence). Trimming took 3 bases from V and 6 from J, leaving 15 bases between them. CDR3 size: 15 residues. The CDR3 bases are TGTGCCAGTAGTATGAGCTGGACCCGGAGAAACATTCAGTACTTC. Translating gives CASSMSWTRRNIQYF.

This chain uses TRBV24-1 with TRBJ1-2; 10 positions agree with TRBD1. The CDR3 has 15 amino acids. J gave up 8 bases and V 2 bases, and 7 bases lay outside the gene matches. CDR1 is KGHDR and CDR2 is SFDVKD in the germline V gene. In DNA form, the CDR3 reads TGTGCCACCAGTGATTCCCGGACAGGGGGAAGAGGCTACACCTTC. Translating it yields CATSDSRTGGRGYTF.

J is TRBJ2-2 and V is TRBV7-9, with a possible D match to TRBD2 (6 bases). The CDR3 length is 16 residues. From germline, CDR1 is SEHNR and CDR2 FQNEAQ (reference sequence). V was pared by 3 bases and J by 7 bases, with 18 bases between. CDR3 bases: TGTGCCAGCAGCTTGAAATGGGACTTAATGGGCGGGGAGCTGTTTTTT. Translated: CASSLKWDLMGGELFF.

This chain uses TRBV7-6 with TRBJ2-7; the D is unclear. Trimming stripped 2 bases from V and 0 bases from J, with 5 bases between. The CDR3 loop spans 13 amino acids. From germline, CDR1 is SGHVS and CDR2 FNYEAQ. The CDR3 loop reads CASSLFSSYEQYF. As DNA, the CDR3 is TGTGCCAGCAGCTTATTCAGCTCCTACGAGCAGTACTTC.

The rearrangement uses TRBV6-5 and TRBJ2-1; D remains unclear. Looked up from germline, CDR1 is MNHEY and CDR2 is SVGAGI. The CDR3 covers 14 residues. V lost 6 bases to trimming and J lost 6 bases, with 15 bases between them. The CDR3 DNA follows: TGTGCCAGCAGCTCGATCGGCAGATCCAATGAGCAGTTCTTC. Protein: CASSSIGRSNEQFF.

The chain couples TRBV5-5 to TRBJ2-2; perhaps TRBD1 as D (5 bases). The CDR3 has 13 residues. The V and J ends lost 0 bases and 6 bases respectively, with 6 bases between them. Germline-derived CDR1 and CDR2 are SGHKS and YYEKEE (reference sequence). The CDR3 DNA reads as TGTGCCAGCAGCTTGGAGGGGTCCGGGGAGCTGTTTTTT. This encodes CASSLEGSGELFF.

J is TRBJ1-6 and V is TRBV29-1, with D maybe TRBD1 (6 bases). The CDR3 runs to 12 residues. Germline V gene lookup returns CDR1 SQVTM and CDR2 ANQGSEA. For the CDR3, the DNA is TGCATACTGGACAGCGTCGGTTCACCCCTCCACTTT. Amino acid sequence: CILDSVGSPLHF.

The chain employs TRBV9 and TRBJ2-1; 9 nucleotides agree with TRBD2. This CDR3 has 16 amino acids. The germline CDR1 and CDR2 sequences are SGDLS and YYNGEE. The junction had 9 bases not matched to a gene; V was cut back by 4 bases and J by 4 bases. The CDR3 nucleotides are TGTGCCAGCAGCCCGCGGGCGACTAGCGGATACAATGAGCAGTTCTTC. Its protein is CASSPRATSGYNEQFF.

The V call is TRBV7-9, the J call TRBJ1-6, with TRBD1 matching over 8 bases. CDR3 length: 16 residues. Germline trimming cut 10 bases from V and 8 bases from J; bases unmatched to any gene: 16. CDR1 and CDR2 (germline): SEHNR, FQNEAQ (reference sequence). CDR3 sequence: CAIEGQAHGSDSPLHF. CDR3 coding DNA: TGTGCCATCGAGGGACAGGCCCACGGGAGTGATTCACCCCTCCACTTT.

The rearrangement joins TRBV7-2 to TRBJ2-3; D is unresolved. V lost 5 bases to trimming and J lost 2 bases, with 11 bases between them. CDR3 size: 14 residues. Germline values: CDR1 SGHTA, CDR2 FQGNSA. CDR3 in amino acids: CASSRPRNTDTQYF. The CDR3 bases are TGTGCCAGCAGCCGCCCTAGAAACACAGATACGCAGTATTTT.

The chain recombines TRBV27 with TRBJ2-6, with a tentative D call TRBD2 (5 bases). The germline V gene has CDR1 MNHEY and CDR2 SMNVEV (reference sequence). V was shortened by 3 bases and J by 3 bases, with 12 bases between the two germline ends. The CDR3 covers 16 residues. CDR3 sequence: CASSFGGEGGANVLTF. CDR3 sequence (DNA): TGTGCCAGCAGTTTTGGAGGTGAAGGTGGGGCCAACGTCCTGACTTTC. Variable domain in full (rest from reference TRBV27 and TRBJ2-6): EAQVTQNPRYLITVTGKKLTVTCSQNMNHEYMSWYRQDPGLGLRQIYYSMNVEVTDKGDVPEGYKVSRKEKRNFPLILESPSPNQTSLYFCASSFGGEGGANVLTFGAGSRLTVL.

The rearrangement joins TRBV6-2 or TRBV6-3 to TRBJ2-1, with 7 bases that match TRBD2. With 1 base clipped from V and 9 bases from J, the junction kept 6 bases outside the gene matches. The V gene's germline CDR1 is MNHEY and CDR2 SVGEGT. The CDR3 is 14 amino acids. DNA of the CDR3: TGTGCCAGCAGTTACTGCAAGACTAGCTGTGAGCAGTTCTTC. Protein sequence: CASSYCKTSCEQFF.

This rearrangement joins TRBV18 to TRBJ1-3; D gene uncertain. V lost 2 bases to trimming and J lost 0 bases, with 11 bases between them. Germline CDR1 is KGHSH and CDR2 is LQKENI. This CDR3 has 16 amino acids. CDR3 loop: CASSPYVRNSGNTIYF. In nucleotides, the CDR3 is TGTGCCAGCTCACCATACGTACGAAACTCTGGAAACACCATATATTTT.

Only one count was recorded for this clone. The rearrangement links TRBV6-1 to TRBJ1-5; 9 bases are a match to TRBD1. The CDR3 length is 16 residues. CDR1 and CDR2 (germline): MNHNS, SASEGT. Trimming took 2 bases from V and 11 from J; bases not matched to a gene: 13. The CDR3 DNA reads TGTGCCAGCAGTGAAAGGCGGACAGGGGCCTTGTGGGCCCAGCATTTT. Its translation: CASSERRTGALWAQHF.

The chain uses TRBV6-2 or TRBV6-3 and TRBJ1-6; no reliable D call. V lost 6 bases and J lost 0, with 12 bases in between. CDR3 length: 16 residues. Germline loops: CDR1 MNHEY, CDR2 SVGEGT. The CDR3 here is CASSERLSSYNSPLHF. The CDR3, as DNA: TGTGCCAGCAGCGAGCGCCTAAGCTCCTATAATTCACCCCTCCACTTT.

The rearrangement uses TRBV30 and TRBJ1-2; 8 nucleotides agree with TRBD1. The CDR3 consists of 15 residues. CDR1 GTSNPN and CDR2 SVGIG come from the germline V gene (reference sequence). V shed 2 bases, J shed 7 bases, and the junction held 12 bases outside the gene matches. The CDR3 sequence is CAWSFGGTGPTGYTF. The DNA of the CDR3 is TGTGCCTGGAGTTTTGGGGGGACAGGACCTACTGGCTACACCTTC.

The V call is TRBV7-8, the J call TRBJ2-3; D not certain. V gave up 8 bases and J gave up 3 bases, with 21 bases separating them. Germline V gene sequence: CDR1 SGHVS, CDR2 FQNEAQ. The CDR3 loop spans 16 amino acids. CDR3 loop: CASGPRLGTLTDTQYF. The CDR3, as DNA: TGTGCCAGCGGACCCCGCTTGGGAACCTTAACAGATACGCAGTATTTT.

The chain uses TRBV4-3 and TRBJ2-1, with 9 bases that match TRBD2. The CDR3 has 17 amino acids. After removal of 3 bases from V and 0 bases from J, the junction contained 6 bases not matched to a gene. Per the germline V gene, CDR1 is LGHNA and CDR2 is YSLEER. The CDR3 reads CASSQETSGVSYNEQFF. CDR3 DNA sequence: TGCGCCAGCAGCCAGGAGACTAGCGGAGTCTCCTACAATGAGCAGTTCTTC.